This TCR beta chain was identified during a study of early T cells in non-severe SARS-CoV-2 infection. About the study: Chains were unpaired, as sequencing was done on bulk RNA from unsorted whole blood.

J lost 5 bases, V lost 5 bases, and 9 bases had no gene match. Germline V gene data show CDR1 as PRHDT and CDR2 as FYEKMQ (reference sequence). The CDR3 runs 14 residues. General study findings and limits: Matching results from VDJdb favored anti-spike CD8 responses, leaving private and CD4 specificities undetected.

On this clonotype: Its specificity is not known.

Individual cDNA molecules each received unique molecular identifiers attached to them. TCRdb re-called the 5' RACE reads through MiXCR, storing one row per CDR3 protein. The sample lists tens of thousands of distinct CDR3 sequences; 12% were seen once. The receptor was derived from an adult who was a healthcare worker with PCR-confirmed SARS-CoV-2 infection or an uninfected control (not recorded which). The sample consisted of whole blood. J is TRBJ2-7 and V is TRBV13, with 7 bases aligning to TRBD1. The CDR3 DNA reads as TGTGCCAGCAGCGATCGGGACAGCCCAAACGAGCAGTACTTC. Residues: CASSDRDSPNEQYF.